A single sample is the source of the 32 T cell receptor beta chains below, sequenced in a study of blood T cell repertoires in COVID-19. Data came from immunoSEQ multiplex PCR; TCRdb stores just in-frame clones and leaves some out. Of 350,000 to 450,000 clones listed, approximately 90% are singletons. Input material: PBMCs or T cells enriched from blood (not recorded which). Every receptor here comes from a woman aged 40 to 50 who had been exposed to COVID-19.

CDR3 in amino acids: CASSGGNRGAVVTEAFF. The CDR3 bases are TGTGCCAGCAGCGGGGGGAATCGAGGGGCGGTTGTCACTGAAGCTTTCTTT. The chain combines TRBV5-4 with TRBJ1-1, with D possibly matching TRBD1 (5 bases). V lost 4 bases and J 4 bases, leaving 23 bases between the germline ends. Per the germline V gene, CDR1 is SGHNT and CDR2 is YYREEE (reference sequence). The CDR3 loop spans 17 amino acids.

V is TRBV19 and J is TRBJ1-2; 11 bases match TRBD1. The CDR3 totals 17 residues. The ends lost 5 bases at V and 2 bases at J; junction bases unmatched: 10. CDR1 and CDR2 from the germline V gene are LNHDA and SQIVND (reference sequence). The CDR3 region has the DNA TGTGCCAGTAGTTCCGTGGACAGGGGGCGGCTAAACTATGGCTACACCTTC. It translates to CASSSVDRGRLNYGYTF.

This clone was seen a single time. V is TRBV7-8 and J is TRBJ1-5; D ambiguous. CDR1 and CDR2 (germline): SGHVS, FQNEAQ. The CDR3 has 13 amino acids. V dropped 5 bases and J dropped 7 bases, with 12 bases sitting between them. The CDR3 spells CASSPRLGQPQHF. In DNA, the CDR3 is TGTGCCAGCAGCCCAAGACTAGGCCAGCCCCAGCATTTT.

V usage is TRBV7-2 and J usage is TRBJ2-3; tentative D call: TRBD2 (5 bases). The CDR3 is made up of 15 amino acids. V lost 6 bases and J 2 bases, leaving 15 bases between the germline ends. CDR1 and CDR2 from the germline V gene are SGHTA and FQGNSA. The CDR3 DNA reads as TGTGCCAGCAGTCCGACCGGGGTGTCCACAGATACGCAGTATTTT. This translates into CASSPTGVSTDTQYF.

Only a few counts were recorded for this clone. The rearrangement links TRBV11-3 to TRBJ2-7, with a tentative D call TRBD1 (6 bases). The germline V gene has CDR1 SGHNT and CDR2 YENEEA. V lost 4 bases, J lost 5 bases, and 12 bases lay in between. The CDR3 spans 13 residues. The CDR3 spells CASSWTYRDEQYF. The CDR3 DNA sequence: TGTGCCAGCAGCTGGACGTACAGGGACGAGCAGTACTTC.

The chain is built from TRBV7-9 and TRBJ2-7, with 16 bases lining up with TRBD2. V shed 8 bases and J 6 bases; nucleotides not matched to a gene: 7. The CDR3 covers 15 residues. Germline lookup yields CDR1 SEHNR and CDR2 FQNEAQ (reference sequence). The CDR3 sequence is CASGTSGRASGEQYF. The CDR3 DNA follows: TGTGCCAGCGGGACTAGCGGGAGGGCCTCGGGCGAGCAGTACTTC.

This chain links TRBV10-1 with TRBJ1-5; tentatively, D is TRBD1 (5 bases). V was pared by 2 bases and J by 5 bases, with 7 bases between. Germline CDR1 is WNHNN and CDR2 is SYGVQD (reference sequence). CDR3 size: 13 residues. The DNA for the CDR3 is TGCGCCAGCAGTGAGGGGGCAGATCAGCCCCAGCATTTT. This translates into CASSEGADQPQHF.

V usage is TRBV24-1 and J usage is TRBJ2-7, with D possibly being TRBD1 (6 bases). V was pared by 2 bases and J by 9 bases, with 16 bases between. This CDR3 region has 14 residues. CDR1 and CDR2 (germline): KGHDR, SFDVKD. For the CDR3, the DNA is TGTGCCACCAGTGATTCCGGACAGATATCGGGGCAGTACTTC. Residues: CATSDSGQISGQYF.

This chain uses TRBV11-2 with TRBJ1-4; D unclear. Looked up from germline, CDR1 is SGHAT and CDR2 is FQNNGV. Trimming removed 4 bases at V and 3 bases at J, with 12 bases between. This CDR3 is built from 15 residues. CDR3 sequence reads: CASSSRPEANEKLFF. CDR3 nucleotides: TGTGCCAGCAGCTCCAGGCCCGAAGCTAATGAAAAACTGTTTTTT.

This CDR3 reads CASSDLDREEYGYTF. The DNA of the CDR3 is TGTGCCAGCAGTGACTTGGACAGGGAGGAGTATGGCTACACCTTC. The V gene is TRBV25-1, the J gene TRBJ1-2; 8 bases map to TRBD1. The CDR3 is 15 amino acids. The V and J ends lost 3 bases and 5 bases, in that order; junction bases with no gene match: 8. Looked up from germline, CDR1 is MGHDK and CDR2 is SYGVNS.

The V and J genes are TRBV18 and TRBJ2-7, with unresolved D. Trimming took off 5 bases at V and 2 bases at J, with 7 bases between the two ends. The CDR3 has 12 residues. Germline V gives CDR1 KGHSH, CDR2 LQKENI. CDR3 sequence reads: CASSGQPYEQYF. The CDR3 DNA reads as TGTGCCAGCTCAGGCCAACCCTACGAGCAGTACTTC.

V is TRBV27 and J is TRBJ1-2; the D is unclear. Looked up from germline, CDR1 is MNHEY and CDR2 is SMNVEV (reference sequence). V lost 6 bases, J lost 6 bases, and 14 bases lay in between. The CDR3 loop spans 13 amino acids. The CDR3 region has the DNA TGTGCCAGCAGACGCTTCTCGGGAGATGGCTACACCTTC. Residues: CASRRFSGDGYTF.

The gene calls are TRBV4-2 and TRBJ2-1, with 11 positions matching TRBD2. CDR3 length: 16 residues. V lost 0 bases to trimming and J lost 5 bases; unmatched junction nucleotides: 3. The V gene's germline CDR1 is LGHNA and CDR2 YNFKEQ. In DNA form, the CDR3 reads TGTGCCAGCAGCCAAGATAGACTAGCGGGGAACAATGAGCAGTTCTTC. Its translation is CASSQDRLAGNNEQFF.

The gene calls are TRBV29-1 and TRBJ1-4; 7 positions agree with TRBD1. Germline V gene sequence: CDR1 SQVTM, CDR2 ANQGSEA. The CDR3 length is 14 residues. The CDR3 DNA is TGCACCCTAAGGGCGGGACAGCCTAATGAAAAACTGTTTTTT. Translated: CTLRAGQPNEKLFF.

DNA of the CDR3: TGTGCCAGTAGTATGCAGGGTCCCCCTGAAGCTTTCTTT. It translates to CASSMQGPPEAFF. The chain combines TRBV19 with TRBJ1-1, with D perhaps TRBD1 (5 bases). Germline CDR1 and CDR2: LNHDA and SQIVND (reference sequence). CDR3 length: 13 amino acids. V lost 3 bases, J lost 6 bases, and 11 bases lay in between.

The chain combines TRBV18 with TRBJ2-5; 10 bases fit TRBD1. V lost 3 bases, J lost 6 bases, and 7 bases stayed unmatched. Germline CDR1 reads KGHSH; CDR2 reads LQKENI. CDR3 length: 15 residues. CDR3 sequence (DNA): TGTGCCAGCTCACCCTACGGGACAGGGGTTCAGACCCAGTACTTC. It codes for CASSPYGTGVQTQYF.

The CDR3 sequence is CASTEAAGFNSPLHF. The CDR3, as DNA: TGTGCCAGCACCGAGGCGGCCGGTTTTAATTCACCCCTCCACTTT. The chain joins TRBV9 to TRBJ1-6, with D unresolved. The CDR3 consists of 15 residues. Germline CDR1 reads SGDLS; CDR2 reads YYNGEE. V dropped 6 bases and J dropped 6 bases, with 16 bases sitting between them.

V gene TRBV15 combines with J gene TRBJ1-6; D is ambiguous. Germline-derived CDR1 and CDR2 are LNHNV and YYDKDF (reference sequence). Deletions cut 1 base from V and 9 bases from J, with 7 bases between. The CDR3 has 13 amino acids. The CDR3 region is CATSRVSFSPLHF. In DNA, the CDR3 is TGTGCCACCAGCAGAGTGAGTTTTTCACCCCTCCACTTT.

The chain couples TRBV6-2 or TRBV6-3 to TRBJ1-2, with D maybe TRBD1 (6 bases). The V gene's germline CDR1 is MNHEY and CDR2 SVGEGT. The CDR3 spans 13 residues. The V end lost 3 bases, the J end lost 8 bases, and 13 bases lay between the germline ends. The chain's CDR3 is CASSYEGTRGYTF. The CDR3 region has the DNA TGTGCCAGCAGTTATGAGGGGACACGAGGCTACACCTTC.

This clone was counted a single time. This rearrangement joins TRBV24-1 to TRBJ1-2; D not resolved. V lost 3 bases to trimming and J lost 4 bases, with 11 bases between them. The germline CDR1 and CDR2 sequences are KGHDR and SFDVKD. The CDR3 has 14 amino acids. The CDR3 nucleotides read TGTGCCACCAGTGATGCCCTAAGTGGCTATGGCTACACCTTC. Encoded protein: CATSDALSGYGYTF.

The chain links TRBV20-1 to TRBJ2-7, with D maybe TRBD2 (6 bases). The CDR3 spans 15 residues. The germline gives CDR1 DFQATT, CDR2 SNEGSKA (reference sequence). V was shortened by 3 bases and J by 2 bases, with 17 bases between the two germline ends. In nucleotides, the CDR3 is TGCAGTGCTAGTTCGGGGGAGACACCGACCTACGAGCAGTACTTC. Translated: CSASSGETPTYEQYF.

This chain joins TRBV19 and TRBJ1-4; D gene uncertain. This CDR3 is 13 amino acids long. V lost 7 bases to trimming and J lost 8 bases, with 14 bases between them. CDR1 LNHDA and CDR2 SQIVND come from the germline V gene (reference sequence). This chain's CDR3 is CASNSRSGEKLFF. The CDR3 DNA sequence: TGTGCCAGTAACTCCCGGAGTGGGGAAAAACTGTTTTTT.

This rearrangement joins TRBV19 to TRBJ2-2, with 14 positions matching TRBD2. The V segment lost 7 bases and the J segment 3 bases; nucleotides outside the gene matches: 4. The CDR3 contains 16 residues. Per the germline V gene, CDR1 is LNHDA and CDR2 is SQIVND (reference sequence). DNA of the CDR3: TGTGCCAGTATGAGGACTAGCGGGGGGTACACCGGGGAGCTGTTTTTT. Its protein is CASMRTSGGYTGELFF.

The chain joins TRBV14 to TRBJ2-1, with TRBD1 as a possible D gene (5 bases). This CDR3 is 14 amino acids long. V was trimmed by 3 bases and J by 8 bases, leaving 14 bases between them. Germline values: CDR1 SGHDN, CDR2 FVKESK. The CDR3 nucleotides are TGTGCCAGCAGCCAGGTTATTGAAGGGGATGAGCAGTTCTTC. It translates to CASSQVIEGDEQFF.

This clone appeared a single time. V is TRBV13 and J is TRBJ2-7, with TRBD2 matching over 9 bases. The germline V gene encodes CDR1 PRHDT and CDR2 FYEKMQ (reference sequence). V shed 1 base and J 4 bases; nucleotides not matched to a gene: 5. The CDR3 contains 15 residues. The DNA for the CDR3 is TGTGCCAGCAGCTTAGAGGCGGGAGGGGGTTACGAGCAGTACTTC. Translated, it gives CASSLEAGGGYEQYF. The full variable domain, its missing parts supplied by reference TRBV13 and TRBJ2-7, is AAGVIQSPRHLIKEKRETATLKCYPIPRHDTVYWYQQGPGQDPQFLISFYEKMQSDKGSIPDRFSAQQFSDYHSELNMSSLELGDSALYFCASSLEAGGGYEQYFGPGTRLTVT.

The rearrangement joins TRBV4-1 to TRBJ1-4; TRBD1 agrees at 9 bases. This CDR3 region has 16 residues. V lost 0 bases and J lost 4; bases outside the gene matches: 3. Germline values: CDR1 MGHRA, CDR2 YSYEKL. The CDR3 DNA is TGCGCCAGCAGCCAAGACGGGACAGGGATTAATGAAAAACTGTTTTTT. Translation: CASSQDGTGINEKLFF.

V is TRBV5-4 and J is TRBJ2-3; 8 nucleotides line up with TRBD2. Trimming cost V 1 base and J 0 bases; bases outside gene matches: 4. Germline CDR1 SGHNT, CDR2 YYREEE (reference sequence). This CDR3 has 16 residues. CDR3 loop: CASSLRGLASTDTQYF. The CDR3 DNA reads TGTGCCAGCAGCTTGCGAGGACTAGCAAGCACAGATACGCAGTATTTT.

The rearrangement joins TRBV9 to TRBJ2-3; possibly TRBD1 for D (6 bases). The CDR3 runs 14 residues. Germline V gene lookup returns CDR1 SGDLS and CDR2 YYNGEE. Trimming removed 4 bases at V and 1 base at J, with 10 bases between. The CDR3 sequence: CASSSEGGTDTQYF. The CDR3 nucleotides are TGTGCCAGCAGCTCTGAGGGGGGCACAGATACGCAGTATTTT. Variable domain in full (rest from reference TRBV9 and TRBJ2-3): DSGVTQTPKHLITATGQRVTLRCSPRSGDLSVYWYQQSLDQGLQFLIQYYNGEERAKGNILERFSAQQFPDLHSELNLSSLELGDSALYFCASSSEGGTDTQYFGPGTRLTVL.

V and J are TRBV5-1 and TRBJ1-1, with D maybe TRBD1 (5 bases). Germline V CDR1 and CDR2: SGHRS, YFSETQ. The V end was cut by 7 bases, the J end by 5 bases, with 18 bases between. The CDR3 loop spans 14 amino acids. The CDR3 nucleotides read TGCGCCAGCCAAAGGGGCCAGACGCGGACTGAAGCTTTCTTT. Translated, it gives CASQRGQTRTEAFF.

The chain couples TRBV9 to TRBJ1-6; TRBD1 matches at 8 bases. With 1 base clipped from V and 9 bases from J, the junction kept 6 bases outside the gene matches. CDR1 and CDR2 (germline): SGDLS, YYNGEE. The CDR3 loop spans 15 amino acids. CDR3 bases: TGTGCCAGCAGCGTAACACAGGGGGTTGGTTCACCCCTCCACTTT. Protein: CASSVTQGVGSPLHF. Full variable domain (remainder filled in from reference TRBV9 and TRBJ1-6): DSGVTQTPKHLITATGQRVTLRCSPRSGDLSVYWYQQSLDQGLQFLIQYYNGEERAKGNILERFSAQQFPDLHSELNLSSLELGDSALYFCASSVTQGVGSPLHFGNGTRLTVT.

The rearrangement links TRBV5-6 to TRBJ2-7, with 8 bases matching TRBD2. The CDR3 extends over 15 amino acids. Germline V gives CDR1 SGHDT, CDR2 YYEEEE. The junction had 13 bases not matched to a gene; V was cut back by 4 bases and J by 7 bases. The CDR3 spells CASSVFDSGMQEQYF. The CDR3 bases are TGTGCCAGCAGCGTTTTTGATAGCGGGATGCAAGAGCAGTACTTC. The complete variable domain, with remaining parts taken from reference TRBV5-6 and TRBJ2-7, reads DAGVTQSPTHLIKTRGQQVTLRCSPKSGHDTVSWYQQALGQGPQFIFQYYEEEERQRGNFPDRFSGHQFPNYSSELNVNALLLGDSALYLCASSVFDSGMQEQYFGPGTRLTVT.

The rearrangement uses TRBV5-1 and TRBJ2-5; D possibly corresponds to TRBD2 (6 bases). The CDR3 covers 15 residues. Germline V lookup: CDR1 SGHRS, CDR2 YFSETQ. V lost 0 bases to trimming and J lost 2 bases, with 11 bases between them. CDR3 bases: TGCGCCAGCAGCTTGGGGGGAGGAGGTCAAGAGACCCAGTACTTC. This encodes CASSLGGGGQETQYF.